This is a list of T cell receptor beta chains from one sample in a study of blood T cell repertoires in COVID-19. The protocol was immunoSEQ multiplex PCR, while the TCRdb copy is restricted to in-frame clones and leaves out a portion. The data show about 150,000 clones, approximately 82% seen once. Sequenced material: peripheral blood. Receptors originate from a human donor with acute or convalescent COVID-19. The donor label of this sample is uncertain. Each CDR3 is given with its conserved first and last residue. Each record gives: D gene, V gene, clone size, J gene, CDR3 DNA, CDR3 protein. D genes are given only for firm matches. Some rows mark clone size as missing; the rest say once, few, many or name a class of expanded clone.

TRBD1,TRBV5-1,-,TRBJ1-3,TGCGCCAGCAGCCCCGGACAGGGGGGAAACACCATATATTTT,CASSPGQGGNTIYF
TRBD1,TRBV5-1,-,TRBJ1-2,TGCGCCAGCAGCTTGGCGGGACAGCCTAACTATGGCTACACCTTC,CASSLAGQPNYGYTF
-,TRBV5-1,-,TRBJ2-2,TGCGCCAGCAGCCGGCAGGGGACTACGAACACCGGGGAGCTGTTTTTT,CASSRQGTTNTGELFF
-,TRBV9,-,TRBJ1-1,TGTGCCAGCAGTTCCGACAGGAACACTGAAGCTTTCTTT,CASSSDRNTEAFF
-,TRBV6-5,few,TRBJ1-6,TGTGCCAGCCGGGGGGGGGATTCACCCCTCCACTTT,CASRGGDSPLHF
TRBD1,TRBV5-6,-,TRBJ1-6,TGTGCCAGCAGCTCATTCACTGGGGGACAGGGATTGGGTTCACCCCTCCACTTT,CASSSFTGGQGLGSPLHF
TRBD1,TRBV18,few,TRBJ1-2,TGTGCCAGCTCACCCTTGACAGGGTTGGATGGCTACACCTTC,CASSPLTGLDGYTF
TRBD1,TRBV5-6,-,TRBJ2-7,TGTGCCAGCAGCTTCCTTACAGGGGGCAAGGTCATCGGCTACGAGCAGTACTTC,CASSFLTGGKVIGYEQYF
TRBD1,TRBV5-1,few,TRBJ2-5,TGCGCCAGCAGCCCGACTGGGACAGGGCGGGTTGGTGAGACCCAGTACTTC,CASSPTGTGRVGETQYF
TRBD1,TRBV30,-,TRBJ1-2,TGTGCCTGGAGTGTAACAGGGGCTAACTATGGCTACACCTTC,CAWSVTGANYGYTF
TRBD1,TRBV25-1,-,TRBJ1-2,TGTGCCAGCAGACTGACAGGGAATAACTATGGCTACACCTTC,CASRLTGNNYGYTF
TRBD2,TRBV7-9,-,TRBJ2-1,TGTGCCGGTGCCCCCACTAGCGGGGGTCGCTATGAGCAGTTCTTC,CAGAPTSGGRYEQFF
TRBD2,TRBV7-2,-,TRBJ2-1,TGTGCCAGCAGCTTCGGGGGGGGGAACAATGAGCAGTTCTTC,CASSFGGGNNEQFF
TRBD1,TRBV6-5,-,TRBJ1-3,TGTGCCAGCAGGTTACAGGGGTTCTCTGGAAACACCATATATTTT,CASRLQGFSGNTIYF
-,TRBV6-6,-,TRBJ2-7,TGTGCCAGCAGGGAGGGAAAAAACGAGCAGTACTTC,CASREGKNEQYF
TRBD1,TRBV5-1,many,TRBJ1-1,TGCGCCACTGGACAGGGGGCCAACACTGAAGCTTTCTTT,CATGQGANTEAFF
-,TRBV3-1/TRBV3-2,once,TRBJ1-2,TGTGCCAGCAGCCAAGATCGTCGTAGGGGGTCAGCTAACTATGGCTACACCTTC,CASSQDRRRGSANYGYTF
TRBD1,TRBV14,few,TRBJ1-1,TGTGCCAGCAGCCAAGTGACAGGGTCCCCCGGTGGGACTGAAGCTTTCTTT,CASSQVTGSPGGTEAFF
-,TRBV3-1/TRBV3-2,-,TRBJ2-3,TGTGCCAGCAGCCCCCCCGGGCTAGCTACAGATACGCAGTATTTT,CASSPPGLATDTQYF
-,TRBV7-2,-,TRBJ2-2,TGTGCCAGCAGCTTATCCCGGACAAGCACCGGGGAGCTGTTTTTT,CASSLSRTSTGELFF
-,TRBV9,-,TRBJ2-2,TGTGCCAGCAGCGAGCCCACCGGGGAGCTGTTTTTT,CASSEPTGELFF
TRBD1,TRBV5-1,-,TRBJ1-1,TGCGCCAGCAGCTCTACAGGGGGGGACACTGAAGCTTTCTTT,CASSSTGGDTEAFF
-,TRBV6-2/TRBV6-3,-,TRBJ2-7,TGTGCCAGCAGTTTTGGAGTCCAATACGAGCAGTACTTC,CASSFGVQYEQYF